This is a list of T cell receptor beta chains from one sample in a study of Graves' ophthalmopathy and Graves' hyperthyroidism. TCRdb used MiXCR to reprocess the multiplex PCR reads, holding one entry per CDR3 protein. The data contain 350,000 to 450,000 distinct CDR3 sequences, roughly 21% of them singletons. Source material: peripheral blood. The receptors were gathered from a young woman with stable Graves' hyperthyroidism. The CDR3 runs from the conserved cysteine through the conserved F or W. A D gene is named only where the DNA matches it firmly. Rows may omit the clone size; those that give it use once, few, many or a size class.

d_call	v_call	j_call	clone_size	cdr3_length	cdr3_nt	cdr3_aa
.	TRBV18	TRBJ2-2	few	17	TGTGCCAGCTCACCTAGGACAACGCGCTGGAACACCGGGGAGCTGTTTTTT	CASSPRTTRWNTGELFF
TRBD1	TRBV30	TRBJ1-5	many	17	TGTGCCTGGAGCGCCGGGATTCGACAGGGGCCTTTGAAGCCCCAGCATTTT	CAWSAGIRQGPLKPQHF
.	TRBV20-1	TRBJ2-2	many	11	TGCAGTGCTAGTACCACCGGGGAGCTGTTTTTT	CSASTTGELFF
.	TRBV28	TRBJ2-2	many	18	TGTGCCAGCAGTTCCCCCTCCCTTGGGCGTGAGAACACCGGGGAGCTGTTTTTT	CASSSPSLGRENTGELFF
.	TRBV4-2	TRBJ1-1	few	14	TGTGCCAGCAGCCAGCAAGCCCCTGGGGCTGAAGCTTTCTTT	CASSQQAPGAEAFF
.	TRBV15	TRBJ2-2	many	18	TGTGCCACCAGCAGAGATAGCAGGGGAAGGGTAAACACCGGGGAACTGTTTTTT	CATSRDSRGRVNTGELFF
.	TRBV2	TRBJ2-7	many	12	TGTGCCAGCTACAGGGGCGGGAACGAGCAGTACTTC	CASYRGGNEQYF
.	TRBV18	TRBJ1-5	.	16	TGTGCCAGCTCACCACTGGGAGCCTCTGGCAATCAGCCCCAGCATTTT	CASSPLGASGNQPQHF
TRBD1	TRBV9	TRBJ1-1	many	16	TGTGCCAGCAGCGCGACAGGGTCGGGGGTAGGCACTGAAGCTTTCTTT	CASSATGSGVGTEAFF
.	TRBV5-4	TRBJ1-2	many	13	TGTGCCAGCAGCTTTGATACAGGCTATGGCTACACCTTC	CASSFDTGYGYTF
.	TRBV18	TRBJ1-1	many	14	TGTGCCAGCTCAACTGGACAATTTAACACTGAAGCTTTCTTT	CASSTGQFNTEAFF
.	TRBV29-1	TRBJ1-5	many	13	TGCAGCGTTGAGACAGGTACCAATCAGCCCCAGCATTTT	CSVETGTNQPQHF
.	TRBV9	TRBJ2-2	many	16	TGTGCCAGCAGCGGACCTAGTGGGGGCTCCGCCGGGGAGCTGTTTTTT	CASSGPSGGSAGELFF
.	TRBV27	TRBJ1-1	.	19	TGTGCCAGCAGTAGAATGGCGGGTTGGGGGGACCCGGGGAACACTGAAGCTTTCTTT	CASSRMAGWGDPGNTEAFF
.	TRBV2	TRBJ2-7	.	11	TGTGCCAGCTTGGGCGCCGTGGAGCAGTACTTC	CASLGAVEQYF
TRBD1	TRBV15	TRBJ1-2	many	13	TGTGCCACCAGCAGGGACAGGGCCTATGGCTACACCTTC	CATSRDRAYGYTF
.	TRBV5-1	TRBJ1-1	many	15	TGCGCCAGCAGCCCCGGGACTTGGCCGGGTACTGAAGCTTTCTTT	CASSPGTWPGTEAFF
TRBD1	TRBV24-1	TRBJ2-5	.	17	TGTGCCACCAGTGACCCACCAGGGGGCCCCTACCAAGAGACCCAGTACTTC	CATSDPPGGPYQETQYF
.	TRBV19	TRBJ2-5	few	14	TGTGCCAGTAGTATAACTAGCACAGGAGAGACCCAGTACTTC	CASSITSTGETQYF
TRBD1	TRBV6-2/TRBV6-3	TRBJ1-6	many	15	TGTGCCAGCAGGAGGGGACAGGTGTATAATTCACCCCTCCACTTT	CASRRGQVYNSPLHF
.	TRBV29-1	TRBJ1-6	many	12	TGCAGCGTTGAGTCTCGTAATTCACCCCTCCACTTT	CSVESRNSPLHF
.	TRBV11-2	TRBJ2-7	many	16	TGTGCCAGCAGCTCCGAGGGGGGCCTATTACTCTACGAGCAGTACTTC	CASSSEGGLLLYEQYF
TRBD1	TRBV27	TRBJ2-7	.	15	TGTGCCAGCAGTTTATGGGGACAGGGTTCCTGCGAGCAGTACTTC	CASSLWGQGSCEQYF
.	TRBV5-1	TRBJ2-7	many	16	TGCGCCAGCAGCTTGGGTCCTCAGGGGATCTCCTACGAGCAGTACTTC	CASSLGPQGISYEQYF
TRBD2	TRBV7-8	TRBJ2-3	few	16	TGTGCCAGCAGCCCGGACCCGGGACTAGGTACAGATACGCAGTATTTT	CASSPDPGLGTDTQYF
.	TRBV6-1	TRBJ2-3	many	15	TGTGCCAGCAGTGGAGCAGGGGGAGGTGCAGATACGCAGTATTTT	CASSGAGGGADTQYF
.	TRBV20-1	TRBJ2-7	many	17	TGCAGTGCTAGAGATATATCCCCTCGAGGGCTCTCCTACGAGCAGTACTTC	CSARDISPRGLSYEQYF
.	TRBV19	TRBJ1-6	many	14	TGTGCCAGTAGTGAACAGGGCTATAATTCACCCCTCCACTTT	CASSEQGYNSPLHF
.	TRBV6-5	TRBJ1-2	many	17	TGTGCCAGCAGTTTCCAGGAGTCCCCGTCCCCTCGGGATGGCTACACCTTC	CASSFQESPSPRDGYTF
TRBD2	TRBV6-2/TRBV6-3	TRBJ2-5	many	14	TGTGCCAGCAGACGGCGGGAGGGGTTAGAGACCCAGTACTTC	CASRRREGLETQYF
.	TRBV19	TRBJ2-2	.	14	TGTGCCACTGGCACTGTGGGGGACACCGGGGAGCTGTTTTTT	CATGTVGDTGELFF
.	TRBV7-1	TRBJ1-2	many	20	TGTGCCAGCAGCTCCTTGAATACGCCACAAGACCCGGACCCCTACTATGGCTACACCTTC	CASSSLNTPQDPDPYYGYTF
.	TRBV6-2/TRBV6-3	TRBJ2-7	.	13	TGTGCCAGCAGTTACGGTCAGGGCAACGAGCAGTACTTC	CASSYGQGNEQYF
.	TRBV24-1	TRBJ1-1	.	15	TGTGCCACCAGTGATTCTGGCAGAATGAACACTGAAGCTTTCTTT	CATSDSGRMNTEAFF
.	TRBV5-1	TRBJ2-7	many	15	TGCGCCAGCAGCTCGCTAGGGACGTCTAACTACGAGCAGTACTTC	CASSSLGTSNYEQYF
TRBD2	TRBV9	TRBJ2-5	many	15	TGTGCCAGCAGCCCTAGCGGGAGGGCGAAGGAGACCCAGTACTTC	CASSPSGRAKETQYF
.	TRBV5-1	TRBJ2-7	.	17	TGCGCCAGCAGCCCCGGGTTGGGGAGTTCATCCTCCTACGAGCAGTACTTC	CASSPGLGSSSSYEQYF
TRBD1	TRBV30	TRBJ2-3	few	15	TGTGCCTGGAGTGCTACAGGGGGCAGCACAGATACGCAGTATTTT	CAWSATGGSTDTQYF
.	TRBV12-3/TRBV12-4	TRBJ2-3	many	14	TGTGCCAGCAGTTTAAGCGGGAGCACAGATACGCAGTATTTT	CASSLSGSTDTQYF
.	TRBV11-2	TRBJ2-4	many	15	TGTGCCAGCAGCTTAACAGGGCCAAAAAAAAACATTCAGTACTTC	CASSLTGPKKNIQYF
.	TRBV6-2/TRBV6-3	TRBJ2-7	.	19	TGTGCCACGCATACCTCCGGCGGCAGATCCTCAGGGGGGACCTACGAGCAGTACTTC	CATHTSGGRSSGGTYEQYF
TRBD1	TRBV20-1	TRBJ1-2	.	13	TGCAGTGCCCCGGACAGGGTCCAGTATGGCTACACCTTC	CSAPDRVQYGYTF
.	TRBV6-1	TRBJ2-7	.	15	TGTGCCAGCAGTGAGAAGGGCGCCGGCTCCTACGAGCAGTACTTC	CASSEKGAGSYEQYF
TRBD1	TRBV20-1	TRBJ2-5	many	15	TGCAGTGCTAGCACCTCGGGACAGGGTGGGGAGACCCAGTACTTC	CSASTSGQGGETQYF
.	TRBV12-3/TRBV12-4	TRBJ1-5	many	16	TGTGCCAGCAGGAAAACCGGGACATCGAGCAATCAGCCCCAGCATTTT	CASRKTGTSSNQPQHF
.	TRBV6-5	TRBJ1-2	many	13	TGTGCCAGCAGTCCTACAGGGTTGAGTGGCTACACCTTC	CASSPTGLSGYTF
.	TRBV28	TRBJ1-2	.	11	TGTGCCAGCAGCCGGGACGCTGGCTACACCTTC	CASSRDAGYTF
.	TRBV12-3/TRBV12-4	TRBJ1-5	many	17	TGTGCCAGCAGCCCAGGACAGAGACAGTACAGCAATCAGCCCCAGCATTTT	CASSPGQRQYSNQPQHF
.	TRBV28	TRBJ2-7	.	17	TGTGCCAGCAGTTTGGGCAGCATCCAACGCTTATCCTACGAGCAGTACTTC	CASSLGSIQRLSYEQYF
.	TRBV6-1	TRBJ2-5	many	15	TGTGCCAGCAGGGAAATCAGGGGCAGCCCTGAGACCCAGTACTTC	CASREIRGSPETQYF
TRBD1	TRBV24-1	TRBJ2-7	many	13	TGTGCCACCAGTGACAGGGGGCGACGCGAGCAGTACTTC	CATSDRGRREQYF
.	TRBV6-1	TRBJ1-2	.	14	TGTGCCAGCACCCTCCGGGACTATAACTATGGCTACACCTTC	CASTLRDYNYGYTF
.	TRBV6-1	TRBJ1-5	.	13	TGTGCCAGCAGTGAACAGAACAATCAGCCCCAGCATTTT	CASSEQNNQPQHF